These T cell receptor beta chains were read from a single sample in a study of OX40 agonist ivuxolimab in advanced cancers. Method: immunoSEQ multiplex PCR; TCRdb's copy keeps in-frame clones and lacks some. The sample includes about 46,000 clones, around nine tenths of them seen just once. Sequencing used CD4+ or CD8+ T cells sorted from blood, obtained in a trial of the OX40 agonist ivuxolimab. The origin of the receptors is an adult with an advanced solid tumor such as melanoma, head and neck, liver or kidney cancer. Both conserved end residues are part of each CDR3. D genes are given only for firm matches. Some rows mark clone size as missing; the rest say once, few, many or name a class of expanded clone.

>TRBD1|TRBJ2-5|few|TRBV28
CASSLLITPGQGGAETQYF
TGTGCCAGCAGCCTCCTGATTACCCCGGGACAGGGTGGTGCGGAGACCCAGTACTTC
>.|TRBJ2-3|.|TRBV9
CASSDDPSDASTDTQYF
TGTGCCAGCAGCGACGACCCTAGCGACGCTAGCACAGATACGCAGTATTTT
>.|TRBJ2-7|.|TRBV27
CASSPGRTVYEQYF
TGTGCCAGCAGCCCGGGGCGGACCGTATACGAGCAGTACTTC
>TRBD1|TRBJ1-1|.|TRBV5-6
CASSGTVPGAFF
TGTGCCAGCAGCGGGACAGTCCCGGGGGCTTTCTTT
>TRBD2|TRBJ2-3|.|TRBV2
CASTAGGTDTQYF
TGTGCCAGCACGGCGGGGGGCACAGATACGCAGTATTTT
>.|TRBJ2-1|.|TRBV28
CASSNIYHEQFF
TGTGCCAGCAGTAATATTTATCATGAGCAGTTCTTC
>.|TRBJ1-5|.|TRBV5-5
CASSLATGQPLASPQHF
TGTGCCAGCAGCTTGGCCACCGGACAGCCCCTAGCTTCGCCCCAGCATTTT
>TRBD2|TRBJ2-7|.|TRBV4-1
CASSQVPAGGPYEQYF
TGCGCCAGCAGCCAAGTCCCAGCGGGAGGGCCGTACGAGCAGTACTTC
>.|TRBJ1-1|.|TRBV6-1
CASSELYTNTEAFF
TGTGCCAGCAGTGAACTCTATACGAACACTGAAGCTTTCTTT
>.|TRBJ2-7|once|TRBV4-1
CASSQDKGGYEQYF
TGCGCCAGCAGCCAAGATAAAGGGGGCTACGAGCAGTACTTC
>TRBD2|TRBJ2-7|.|TRBV28
CASSFAGDGEQYF
TGTGCCAGCAGTTTCGCGGGAGACGGCGAGCAGTACTTC
>TRBD2|TRBJ2-3|.|TRBV29-1
CSVDGLAGGLSTDTQYF
TGCAGCGTTGACGGACTAGCGGGGGGCCTTAGCACAGATACGCAGTATTTT
>.|TRBJ2-7|once|TRBV18
CASSPSRAYYEQYF
TGTGCCAGCTCACCGTCCAGAGCCTACTACGAGCAGTACTTC
>.|TRBJ2-7|.|TRBV19
CASSIGTGDPSYEQYF
TGTGCCAGTAGTATAGGTACGGGAGACCCCTCCTACGAGCAGTACTTC
>.|TRBJ1-5|.|TRBV28
CASGTIRESNQPQHF
TGTGCCAGCGGAACAATTAGGGAAAGCAATCAGCCCCAGCATTTT
>.|TRBJ2-1|.|TRBV4-3
CASSQDSHFQPYNEQFF
TGCGCCAGCAGCCAAGATTCGCACTTCCAACCCTACAATGAGCAGTTCTTC
>TRBD2|TRBJ2-5|.|TRBV6-1
CASSDRLAGTRQETQYF
TGTGCCAGCAGTGACCGACTAGCGGGAACTCGACAAGAGACCCAGTACTTC
>TRBD1|TRBJ2-7|.|TRBV5-3
CASSADRGFYEQYF
TGTGCCAGCAGCGCCGACAGGGGGTTCTACGAGCAGTACTTC
>.|TRBJ1-1|.|TRBV5-5
CASSLSVGNRAREAFF
TGTGCCAGCAGCTTGTCGGTGGGAAACAGGGCCCGTGAAGCTTTCTTT
>.|TRBJ1-3|.|TRBV30
CALDTVSGNTIYF
TGTGCCTTGGACACGGTCTCTGGAAACACCATATATTTT
>.|TRBJ1-1|.|TRBV28
CASSLSDTGMNTEAFF
TGTGCCAGCAGTTTATCGGATACAGGGATGAACACTGAAGCTTTCTTT
>.|TRBJ2-1|.|TRBV2
CASSELWEYNEQFF
TGTGCCAGCAGTGAACTCTGGGAATACAATGAGCAGTTCTTC
>.|TRBJ1-5|.|TRBV28
CASSLGDYSNQPQHF
TGTGCCAGCAGTTTAGGAGATTATAGCAATCAGCCCCAGCATTTT
>.|TRBJ2-1|.|TRBV29-1
CSVEESLGHRYNEQFF
TGCAGCGTTGAAGAATCACTAGGGCACAGGTACAATGAGCAGTTCTTC
>.|TRBJ2-6|.|TRBV4-3
CASSQDGVSGANVLTF
TGCGCCAGCAGCCAAGATGGGGTCTCTGGGGCCAACGTCCTGACTTTC
>.|TRBJ2-5|.|TRBV6-1
CASSESVPRGETQYF
TGTGCCAGCAGTGAAAGTGTCCCCCGGGGAGAGACCCAGTACTTC
>.|TRBJ1-1|.|TRBV7-8
CASSSTRQEAFF
TGTGCCAGCAGCTCTACAAGACAAGAAGCTTTCTTT
>.|TRBJ1-1|.|TRBV27
CASSAIINTEAFF
TGTGCCAGCAGTGCTATCATAAACACTGAAGCTTTCTTT
>.|TRBJ2-7|once|TRBV6-6
CASSSGPYEQYF
TGTGCCAGCAGTTCGGGACCCTACGAGCAGTACTTC
>.|TRBJ2-7|.|TRBV27
CASRTAVRELGFPYEQYF
TGTGCCAGCAGAACCGCCGTCCGGGAGTTAGGGTTTCCCTACGAGCAGTACTTC
>TRBD1|TRBJ1-4|.|TRBV13
CASSRGQGSEKLFF
TGTGCCAGCAGCCGGGGACAGGGAAGTGAAAAACTGTTTTTT
>.|TRBJ2-5|.|TRBV13
CASSLEGETQYF
TGTGCCAGCAGCTTAGAAGGGGAGACCCAGTACTTC
>.|TRBJ2-1|.|TRBV4-3
CASSQDATSSYNEQFF
TGCGCCAGCAGCCAAGACGCTACGAGCTCCTACAATGAGCAGTTCTTC
>TRBD2|TRBJ2-3|once|TRBV4-2
CASSQETSGRGSISDTQYF
TGTGCCAGCAGCCAAGAGACTAGCGGGAGAGGCTCCATTTCAGATACGCAGTATTTT
>TRBD2|TRBJ2-3|once|TRBV4-3
CASSQGGGFATQYF
TGCGCCAGCAGCCAAGGGGGGGGTTTTGCTACGCAGTATTTT
>TRBD2|TRBJ2-3|.|TRBV4-2
CASSQVSGGGTDTQYF
TGTGCCAGCAGCCAGGTTAGCGGGGGGGGCACAGATACGCAGTATTTT